This T cell receptor (beta chain) was recorded in a study of blood T cell repertoires in COVID-19. Study-wide context: Nucleic acid was either cDNA or gDNA, and it came from T cells, B-cell-depleted T cells, or PBMCs.

The CDR3 is 14 amino acids. The V gene's germline CDR1 is KGHSH and CDR2 LQKENI. J gave up 1 base and V 3 bases, and 2 bases lay outside the gene matches. The method was immunoSEQ multiplex PCR; TCRdb's version includes in-frame clones alone and lacks a portion of them. Here the sample spans over 150,000 clones, about 79% being singletons. The chain couples TRBV18 to TRBJ1-2, with 7 bases that match TRBD1. The material sequenced was peripheral blood. This TCR was sampled from a human donor in a cohort sampled during active COVID-19. CDR3: CASSPGDSNYGYTF. CDR3 in DNA: TGTGCCAGCTCACCCGGGGACAGTAACTATGGCTACACCTTC.